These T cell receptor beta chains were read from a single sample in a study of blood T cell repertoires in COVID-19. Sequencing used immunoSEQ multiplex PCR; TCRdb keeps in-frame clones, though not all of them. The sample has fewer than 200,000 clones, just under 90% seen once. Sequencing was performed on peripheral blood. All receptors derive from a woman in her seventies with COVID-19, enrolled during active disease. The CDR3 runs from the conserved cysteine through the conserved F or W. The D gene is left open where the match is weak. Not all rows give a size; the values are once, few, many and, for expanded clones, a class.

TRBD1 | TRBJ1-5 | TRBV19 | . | TGTGCCAGTGACGAGGGGGCTAGCAATCAGCCCCAGCATTTT | CASDEGASNQPQHF
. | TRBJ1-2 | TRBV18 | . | TGTGCCAGCTCACCAATCGACCAGGACTATGGCTACACCTTC | CASSPIDQDYGYTF
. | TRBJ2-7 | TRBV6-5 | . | TGTGCCAGCAGTTACGCAGGGCGCTACGAGCAGTACTTC | CASSYAGRYEQYF
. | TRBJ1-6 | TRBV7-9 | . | TGTGCCAGCAGCGAGTCTGGGGGCGGTTCACCCCTCCACTTT | CASSESGGGSPLHF
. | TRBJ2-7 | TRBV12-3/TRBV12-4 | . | TGTGCCAGCAGTTTCAGGGGAATCTACGAGCAGTACTTC | CASSFRGIYEQYF
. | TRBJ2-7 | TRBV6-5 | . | TGTGCCAGCAGTTACTCGAGACGGGAAAACTACGAGCAGTACTTC | CASSYSRRENYEQYF
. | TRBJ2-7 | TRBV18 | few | TGTGCCAGCTCACCGGGTGGAGATTACGAGCAGTACTTC | CASSPGGDYEQYF
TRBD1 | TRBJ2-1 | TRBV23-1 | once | TGCGCCAGCAGAGGTGACAGGGTCAACGAGCAGTTCTTC | CASRGDRVNEQFF
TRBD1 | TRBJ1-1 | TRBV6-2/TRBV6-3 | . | TGTGCCAGCAGTTCCAGGGGGTGGGACACTGAAGCTTTCTTT | CASSSRGWDTEAFF
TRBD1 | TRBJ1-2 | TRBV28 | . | TGTGCCAGCAGCCGACAGGGGAATGGCTACACCTTC | CASSRQGNGYTF
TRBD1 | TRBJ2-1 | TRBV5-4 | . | TGTGCCAGCAGCTACCGGGACAGAGCCTACAATGAGCAGTTCTTC | CASSYRDRAYNEQFF
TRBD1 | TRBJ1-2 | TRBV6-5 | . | TGTGCCAGCAGTAGGACAGGGGGCGCATCTGGCTACACCTTC | CASSRTGGASGYTF
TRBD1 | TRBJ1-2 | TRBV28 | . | TGTGCCAGCAGTACCAGGGGGCGTCTGGTCTATGGCTACACCTTC | CASSTRGRLVYGYTF
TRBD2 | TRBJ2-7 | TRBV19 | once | TGTGCCAGTAGTAGAGGCGGGAGCACGGGGGAGTACTTC | CASSRGGSTGEYF
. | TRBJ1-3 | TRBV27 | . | TGTGCCAGCAGTTTAGTCGGCCCAGGCACTGGAAACACCATATATTTT | CASSLVGPGTGNTIYF
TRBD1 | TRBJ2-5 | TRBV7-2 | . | TGTGCCAGCAGCTTAGTAGTGACAGGGGCTGTGAAGACCCAGTACTTC | CASSLVVTGAVKTQYF
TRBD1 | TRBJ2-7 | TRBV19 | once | TGTGCCAGTAGTATTTTTCCGGGGACAGCCAGACACTACGAGCAGTACTTC | CASSIFPGTARHYEQYF
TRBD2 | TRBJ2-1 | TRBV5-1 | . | TGCGCCAGCAGCTTGACTAGCGGGATGAATGAGCAGTTCTTC | CASSLTSGMNEQFF
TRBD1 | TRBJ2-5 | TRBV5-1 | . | TGCGCCAGCACCCCGAACCTAGACAGGGGAAGGGAGACCCAGTACTTC | CASTPNLDRGRETQYF
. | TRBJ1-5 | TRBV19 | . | TGTGCCAGTAGTATAGATCTGGAGATGTTAGGTCAGCCCCAGCATTTT | CASSIDLEMLGQPQHF
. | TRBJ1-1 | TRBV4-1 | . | TGCGCCAGCAGCCAAAAACTAAACACTGAAGCTTTCTTT | CASSQKLNTEAFF
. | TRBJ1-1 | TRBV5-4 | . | TGTGCCAGCAGCATTGGAGGGGGAGGGCGGAACACTGAAGCTTTCTTT | CASSIGGGGRNTEAFF
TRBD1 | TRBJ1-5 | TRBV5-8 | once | TGTGCCAGCAGCCGCAACGGACAGGTCAATCAGCCCCAGCATTTT | CASSRNGQVNQPQHF
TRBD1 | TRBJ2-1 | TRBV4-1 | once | TGCGCCAGCAGCCAAGGACAGGGGGCAGGCAATGAGCAGTTCTTC | CASSQGQGAGNEQFF
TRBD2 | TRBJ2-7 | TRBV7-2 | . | TGTGCCAGCAGCTTAGGCCGGACTAGCGGGATCAAGCAGTACTTC | CASSLGRTSGIKQYF
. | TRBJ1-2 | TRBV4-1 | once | TGCGCCAGCAGCCAAGATCTTAGTGGCTATGGCTACACCTTC | CASSQDLSGYGYTF
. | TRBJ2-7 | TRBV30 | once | TGTGCCTGGAGTGGAGAGTTCTACGAGCAGTACTTC | CAWSGEFYEQYF
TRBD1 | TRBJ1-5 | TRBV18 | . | TGTGACAGCTCACCGACTGACAGGGGCAATCAGCCCCAGCATTTT | CDSSPTDRGNQPQHF
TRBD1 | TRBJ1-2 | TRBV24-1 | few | TGTGCCACCAGTGACCCGACAGGGGGGGTGACTAATGGCTACACCTTC | CATSDPTGGVTNGYTF
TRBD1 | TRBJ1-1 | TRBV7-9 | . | TGTGCCAGCAGCCGACAGGGCACTGAAGCTTTCTTT | CASSRQGTEAFF
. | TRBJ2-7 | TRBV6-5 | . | TGTGCCAGCAGTCCCTTTGCCCCCAGCTCCTACGAGCAGTACTTC | CASSPFAPSSYEQYF
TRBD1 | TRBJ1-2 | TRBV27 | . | TGTGCCACCTACCTTTCCGGGACAGGGGGCCTCTATGGCTACACCTTC | CATYLSGTGGLYGYTF
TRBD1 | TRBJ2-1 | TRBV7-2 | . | TGTGCCAGCACCCGACAGGGGAATTCCTACAATGAGCAGTTCTTC | CASTRQGNSYNEQFF
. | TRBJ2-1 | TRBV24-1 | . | TGTGCCACCAGTGCCGTGGGCCGTAACAATGAGCAGTTCTTC | CATSAVGRNNEQFF
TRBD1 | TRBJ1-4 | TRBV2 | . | TGTGCCAATCACAGGGGGCTGGGAGAAAAACTGTTTTTT | CANHRGLGEKLFF
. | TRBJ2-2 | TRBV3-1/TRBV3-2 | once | TGTGCCAGCAGCCCCAATAGCGGTTCTGTCGGGGAGCTGTTTTTT | CASSPNSGSVGELFF
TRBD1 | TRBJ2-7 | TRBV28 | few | TGTGCCATCGGTGGGACAGGGTATACTCGGGAGCAGTACTTC | CAIGGTGYTREQYF
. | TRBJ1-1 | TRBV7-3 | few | TGTGCCAGCAGCTTAAATTCTCCGGGTACGAACACTGAAGCTTTCTTT | CASSLNSPGTNTEAFF
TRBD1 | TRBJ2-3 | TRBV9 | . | TGTGCCAGCAGCGCCACAGGGGTACCGGCAGATACGCAGTATTTT | CASSATGVPADTQYF
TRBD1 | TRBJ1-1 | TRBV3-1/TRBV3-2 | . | TGTGCCAGCAGACCGGGACAGGCCCACACTGAAGCTTTCTTT | CASRPGQAHTEAFF
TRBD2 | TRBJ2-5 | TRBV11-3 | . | TGTGCCAGCAGCAGGGGACTATCCCAAGAGACCCAGTACTTC | CASSRGLSQETQYF
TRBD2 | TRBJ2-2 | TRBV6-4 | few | TGTGCCAGCAAGCGGGAGCTGAACACCGGGGAGCTGTTTTTT | CASKRELNTGELFF
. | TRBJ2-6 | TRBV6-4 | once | TGTGCCAGCAGCGGACAGCTATCTAAAACTTCTGGGGCCAACGTCCTGACTTTC | CASSGQLSKTSGANVLTF